The T cell receptor beta chain under discussion was sequenced for a study of cytomegalovirus exposure and HLA in healthy donors. Study-wide background: HLA-typed donors were the source of 83 million or so unique TCRs held in an early data release.

Germline V gene lookup returns CDR1 MGHDK and CDR2 SYGVNS. The CDR3 is made up of 17 amino acids. V was pared by 1 base and J by 7 bases, with 10 bases of the junction left unmatched. The PCR contained 60 Vbeta and 13 Jbeta primers. Assay: immunoSEQ multiplex PCR; the TCRdb copy retains only in-frame clones and omits some. The table lists some 120,000 clones, less than 85% of them singletons. The chain recombines TRBV25-1 with TRBJ2-5, with 12 bases fitting TRBD1. The TCR sequence derives from a man aged 40-49 years in good health and CMV-seronegative. Sequencing used PBMCs. The CDR3 loop reads CASSESLGTGGERTQYF. The CDR3 bases are TGTGCCAGCAGTGAATCCCTTGGGACAGGGGGCGAACGGACCCAGTACTTC.